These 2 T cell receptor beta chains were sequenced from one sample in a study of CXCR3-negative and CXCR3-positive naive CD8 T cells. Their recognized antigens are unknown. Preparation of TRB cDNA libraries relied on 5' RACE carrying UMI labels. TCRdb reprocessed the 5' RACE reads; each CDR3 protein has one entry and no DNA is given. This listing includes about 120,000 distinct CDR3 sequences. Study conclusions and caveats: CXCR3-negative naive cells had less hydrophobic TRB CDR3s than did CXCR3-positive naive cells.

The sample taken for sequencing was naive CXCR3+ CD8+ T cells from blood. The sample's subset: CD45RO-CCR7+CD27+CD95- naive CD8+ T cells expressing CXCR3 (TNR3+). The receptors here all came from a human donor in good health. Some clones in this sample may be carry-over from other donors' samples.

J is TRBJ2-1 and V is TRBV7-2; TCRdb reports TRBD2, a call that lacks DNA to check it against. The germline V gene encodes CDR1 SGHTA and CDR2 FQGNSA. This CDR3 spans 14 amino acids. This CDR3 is CASSSLAGPDEQFF.

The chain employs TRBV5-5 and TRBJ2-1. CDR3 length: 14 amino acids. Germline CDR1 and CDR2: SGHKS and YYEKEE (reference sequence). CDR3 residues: CASSFAGSYNEQFF.